This is a list of T cell receptor beta chains from one sample in a study of shared clonotypes between healthy human individuals. Some clones are missing from TCRdb's copy, which holds only in-frame ones; the method was immunoSEQ multiplex PCR. The sample gives around 1,900,000 clones, over 85% of which show up once; about 1.6% is in the top ten. The specimen sequenced was naive CD8+ T cells from PBMCs. The receptors derive from a man between 18 and 29 years old in good health. Some clones in this sample may be carry-over from other donors' samples. Both conserved end residues are part of each CDR3. A D gene is named only where the DNA matches it firmly. The listing skips clone size in some rows; elsewhere it reads once, few, many or a size class.

>-|TRBV7-2|TRBJ2-1|-
CASSLGVGINEQFF
TGTGCCAGCAGCTTGGGGGTTGGGATCAATGAGCAGTTCTTC
>-|TRBV7-8|TRBJ2-7|TRBD1
CASSFGTGWGDQQYF
TGTGCCAGCAGCTTTGGGACAGGGTGGGGGGACCAGCAGTACTTC
>once|TRBV11-2|TRBJ1-1|-
CASSLDGPALNTEAFF
TGTGCCAGCAGCTTAGATGGGCCTGCCCTGAACACTGAAGCTTTCTTT
>-|TRBV7-8|TRBJ2-7|-
CASSKQDLTYEQYF
TGTGCCAGCAGCAAACAGGACCTTACCTACGAGCAGTACTTC
>-|TRBV14|TRBJ2-7|-
CASSQARGPYEQYF
TGTGCCAGCAGCCAAGCTCGGGGTCCATACGAGCAGTACTTC
>-|TRBV21-1|TRBJ1-2|-
CARFQLGHYGYTF
TGTGCCAGATTCCAACTGGGCCACTATGGCTACACCTTC
>-|TRBV4-1|TRBJ2-1|-
CASSQELGLYNEQFF
TGCGCCAGCAGCCAAGAACTAGGGCTATACAATGAGCAGTTCTTC
>-|TRBV27|TRBJ1-5|-
CASSLQGFGSQPQHF
TGTGCCAGCAGTTTGCAGGGATTCGGTAGTCAGCCCCAGCATTTT
>-|TRBV6-1|TRBJ2-7|-
CASSEVFPPRGYEQYF
TGTGCCAGCAGTGAAGTCTTCCCACCGCGGGGCTACGAGCAGTACTTC
>-|TRBV27|TRBJ1-4|-
CASSLAWVGANEKLFF
TGTGCCAGCAGTTTAGCGTGGGTGGGAGCTAATGAAAAACTGTTTTTT
>-|TRBV27|TRBJ2-1|-
CASSLSGFNEQFF
TGTGCCAGCAGTTTGTCCGGGTTCAATGAGCAGTTCTTC
>-|TRBV7-9|TRBJ2-7|-
CASSSERDEQYF
TGTGCCAGCAGCTCAGAACGAGACGAGCAGTACTTC
>-|TRBV28|TRBJ2-3|-
CASNVFRTTDTQYF
TGTGCCAGCAATGTTTTCAGAACCACAGATACGCAGTATTTT
>-|TRBV13|TRBJ2-5|TRBD1
CASSLEGQGGETQYF
TGTGCCAGCAGCTTAGAGGGACAGGGGGGCGAGACCCAGTACTTC
>-|TRBV7-9|TRBJ1-5|-
CASSPGPTNQPQHF
TGTGCCAGCAGCCCCGGCCCAACCAATCAGCCCCAGCATTTT
>-|TRBV29-1|TRBJ1-3|-
CSATDPYSGNTIYF
TGCAGCGCTACCGACCCCTACTCTGGAAACACCATATATTTT
>-|TRBV9|TRBJ2-1|-
CASSAQRWSQRKEYNEQFF
TGTGCCAGCAGCGCGCAACGTTGGAGTCAGCGGAAAGAGTACAATGAGCAGTTCTTC
>-|TRBV9|TRBJ2-1|TRBD2
CASSPRRGGSSYNEQFF
TGTGCCAGCAGCCCCCGAAGGGGCGGGAGCTCCTACAATGAGCAGTTCTTC
>-|TRBV6-1|TRBJ1-1|TRBD1
CATTGVNTEAFF
TGTGCCACTACAGGGGTGAACACTGAAGCTTTCTTT
>-|TRBV21-1|TRBJ1-2|-
CASSSRGQSTYGYTF
TGTGCCAGCAGCAGTAGGGGACAGTCCACCTATGGCTACACCTTC
>-|TRBV7-6|TRBJ2-5|TRBD2
CASSFPSGPQETQYF
TGTGCCAGCAGCTTCCCTAGCGGGCCCCAAGAGACCCAGTACTTC
>-|TRBV27|TRBJ2-7|-
CASSFAGVPYEQYF
TGTGCCAGCAGTTTCGCAGGGGTCCCCTACGAGCAGTACTTC
>few|TRBV10-2|TRBJ1-1|-
CASSEWVENTEAFF
TGCGCCAGCAGTGAGTGGGTAGAGAACACTGAAGCTTTCTTT
>-|TRBV4-1|TRBJ2-5|TRBD1
CASSQERGTVQETQYF
TGCGCCAGCAGCCAAGAAAGGGGGACAGTCCAAGAGACCCAGTACTTC
>-|TRBV15|TRBJ2-1|TRBD2
CATSRELAGHNEQFF
TGTGCCACCAGCAGAGAACTAGCGGGACACAATGAGCAGTTCTTC
>-|TRBV5-4|TRBJ1-2|TRBD1
CASSFGQGDGYTF
TGTGCCAGCAGCTTCGGACAGGGGGATGGCTACACCTTC
>-|TRBV5-1|TRBJ2-3|-
CASRSKQGTDTQYF
TGCGCCAGCAGAAGCAAGCAGGGCACAGATACGCAGTATTTT
>-|TRBV7-6|TRBJ2-7|TRBD2
CASSLAESGSTPYEQYF
TGTGCCAGCAGCTTAGCCGAGAGCGGGAGCACCCCCTACGAGCAGTACTTC
>-|TRBV29-1|TRBJ2-7|-
CSVAGGRRYEQYF
TGCAGCGTTGCCGGGGGCCGACGGTACGAGCAGTACTTC
>-|TRBV5-1|TRBJ2-1|-
CASSLDASSYNEQFF
TGCGCCAGCAGCTTGGATGCGAGCTCCTACAATGAGCAGTTCTTC
>-|TRBV27|TRBJ2-5|-
CASSLSPAGPQETQYF
TGTGCCAGCAGTTTATCCCCGGCAGGCCCCCAAGAGACCCAGTACTTC
>-|TRBV27|TRBJ2-7|-
CASSPFRGKYEQYF
TGTGCCAGCAGTCCCTTTCGGGGGAAATACGAGCAGTACTTC
>-|TRBV9|TRBJ2-3|-
CASRRRGEGADTQYF
TGTGCCAGCAGAAGACGTGGCGAGGGAGCAGATACGCAGTATTTT
>-|TRBV6-1|TRBJ2-7|-
CASSEGGSYEQYF
TGTGCCAGCAGTGAAGGGGGGTCCTACGAGCAGTACTTC
>-|TRBV27|TRBJ2-5|TRBD2
CASSKSGGAQETQYF
TGTGCCAGCAGTAAGAGCGGGGGAGCCCAAGAGACCCAGTACTTC
>-|TRBV27|TRBJ2-1|TRBD2
CASSSPLAGLFNEQFF
TGTGCCAGCAGTTCTCCTCTAGCGGGGCTATTCAATGAGCAGTTCTTC
>-|TRBV4-1|TRBJ1-2|-
CASSARDGVIYGYTF
TGCGCCAGCAGCGCACGGGACGGAGTGATCTATGGCTACACCTTC
>-|TRBV6-6|TRBJ2-7|TRBD2
CASLNGLAGGHEQYF
TGTGCCAGCCTCAACGGCCTAGCGGGAGGGCACGAGCAGTACTTC
>-|TRBV6-5|TRBJ2-3|-
CASIRVGDGTQYF
TGTGCCAGCATAAGGGTAGGGGATGGGACGCAGTATTTT
>-|TRBV5-1|TRBJ2-1|TRBD2
CASSGTSGSLGREQFF
TGCGCCAGCAGCGGGACTAGCGGGAGTTTGGGGCGTGAGCAGTTCTTC
>-|TRBV27|TRBJ1-1|-
CASSVRARDTEAFF
TGTGCCAGCAGTGTCAGGGCGAGGGACACTGAAGCTTTCTTT
>-|TRBV6-5|TRBJ2-7|-
CASRGAGYPYEQYF
TGTGCCTCCAGAGGGGCAGGCTACCCCTACGAGCAGTACTTC
>-|TRBV5-1|TRBJ2-2|TRBD2
CASSLLETSGTDTGELFF
TGCGCCAGCAGCTTGCTAGAGACTAGCGGGACGGATACCGGGGAGCTGTTTTTT
>-|TRBV5-5|TRBJ1-2|-
CASSPVGHRYGYTF
TGTGCCAGCAGCCCCGTAGGGCACCGCTATGGCTACACCTTC
>-|TRBV16|TRBJ2-7|-
CASSRDGDYEQYF
TGTGCCAGCAGCCGAGACGGGGACTACGAGCAGTACTTC
>-|TRBV7-9|TRBJ2-7|-
CASSPDGDYEQYF
TGTGCCAGCAGCCCGGACGGGGACTACGAGCAGTACTTC